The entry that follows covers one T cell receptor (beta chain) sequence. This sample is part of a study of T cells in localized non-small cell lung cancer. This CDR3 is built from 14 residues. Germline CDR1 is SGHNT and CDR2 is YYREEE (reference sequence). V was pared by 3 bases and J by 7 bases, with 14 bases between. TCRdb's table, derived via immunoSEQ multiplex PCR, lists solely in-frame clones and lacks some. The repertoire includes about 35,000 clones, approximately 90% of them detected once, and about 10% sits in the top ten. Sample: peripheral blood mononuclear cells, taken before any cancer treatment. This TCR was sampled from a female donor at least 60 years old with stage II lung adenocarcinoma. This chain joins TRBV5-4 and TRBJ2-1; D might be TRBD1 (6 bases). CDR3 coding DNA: TGTGCCAGCAGCTCGCGTGGGACAAAGAATGAGCAGTTCTTC. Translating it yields CASSSRGTKNEQFF.